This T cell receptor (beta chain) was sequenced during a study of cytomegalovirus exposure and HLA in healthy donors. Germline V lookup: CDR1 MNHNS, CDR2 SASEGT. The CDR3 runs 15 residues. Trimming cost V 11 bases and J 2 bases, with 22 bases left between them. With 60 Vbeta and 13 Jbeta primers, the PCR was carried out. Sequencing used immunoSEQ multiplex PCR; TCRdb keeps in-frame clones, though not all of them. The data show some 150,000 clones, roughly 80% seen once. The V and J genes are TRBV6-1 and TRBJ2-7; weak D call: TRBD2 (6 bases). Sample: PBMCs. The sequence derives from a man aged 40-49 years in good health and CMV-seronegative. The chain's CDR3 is CASHGGDLGTYEQYF. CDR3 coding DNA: TGTGCCTCACACGGTGGGGACTTGGGGACCTACGAGCAGTACTTC.